The 20 T cell receptor beta chains below were found in one sample sequenced in a study of blood T cell repertoires in COVID-19. Assay used: immunoSEQ multiplex PCR; TCRdb lists only in-frame clones, some missing. This table has more than 250,000 clones, about four fifths appearing once. The material sequenced was PBMCs or T cells enriched from blood (not recorded which). The receptors shown here come from a man aged 35 to 55 who had been exposed to COVID-19.

This CDR3 is CASSTRDRGSFPMKNTEAFF. CDR3 bases: TGCGCCAGCAGCACCCGGGACAGGGGGTCTTTCCCCATGAAAAACACTGAAGCTTTCTTT. This sequence joins TRBV5-1 and TRBJ1-1; 11 bases agree with TRBD1. This CDR3 has 20 amino acids. Germline CDR1 reads SGHRS; CDR2 reads YFSETQ. V was pared by 4 bases and J by 2 bases, with 19 bases of the junction left unmatched.

The J gene is TRBJ1-2, the V gene TRBV5-1; TRBD1 aligns across 7 bases. Germline V gene lookup returns CDR1 SGHRS and CDR2 YFSETQ. V lost 4 bases and J lost 6; bases outside the gene matches: 6. The CDR3 contains 13 residues. The CDR3: CASSTGQVDGYTF. DNA for the CDR3: TGCGCCAGCAGCACTGGACAGGTAGATGGCTACACCTTC.

The chain has TRBV15 and TRBJ2-2; 8 nucleotides line up with TRBD2. This CDR3 has 16 amino acids. Trimming at V came to 1 base and at J to 5 bases, leaving 6 bases not matched to a gene. The germline V gene has CDR1 LNHNV and CDR2 YYDKDF (reference sequence). CDR3 residues: CATSRGVAGSTGELFF. Written as DNA, the CDR3 is TGTGCCACCAGCAGAGGGGTAGCGGGATCGACCGGGGAGCTGTTTTTT. Complete variable domain (other parts from reference TRBV15 and TRBJ2-2): DAMVIQNPRYQVTQFGKPVTLSCSQTLNHNVMYWYQQKSSQAPKLLFHYYDKDFNNEADTPDNFQSRRPNTSFCFLDIRSPGLGDTAMYLCATSRGVAGSTGELFFGEGSRLTVL.

CDR3 in amino acids: CAWTPAAGLNQPQHF. Written as DNA, the CDR3 is TGTGCCTGGACCCCGGCGGCCGGACTCAATCAGCCCCAGCATTTT. The chain carries TRBV30 and TRBJ1-5, with no clear D. V lost 4 bases to trimming and J lost 3 bases, with 16 bases between them. The CDR3 sequence is 15 residues long. Germline CDR1 and CDR2: GTSNPN and SVGIG (reference sequence).

This chain uses TRBV6-1 with TRBJ2-1; possible D gene TRBD2, 6 bases. Germline assignment: CDR1 MNHNS and CDR2 SASEGT. V lost 0 bases and J 10 bases, leaving 10 bases between the germline ends. The CDR3 totals 13 residues. The CDR3 loop is CASSEARGWEQFF. DNA of the CDR3: TGTGCCAGCAGTGAAGCTCGGGGGTGGGAGCAGTTCTTC.

The chain links TRBV29-1 to TRBJ1-1; TRBD1 matches 7 bases. The CDR3 contains 15 residues. V trimming: 6 bases; J trimming: 1 base; junction bases outside the gene matches: 11. The V gene's germline CDR1 is SQVTM and CDR2 ANQGSEA. CDR3 amino acids: CSVKYRGRRNTEAFF. CDR3 bases: TGCAGCGTAAAATACAGGGGACGACGGAACACTGAAGCTTTCTTT. The variable domain in full, completed from reference TRBV29-1 and TRBJ1-1, reads SAVISQKPSRDICQRGTSLTIQCQVDSQVTMMFWYRQQPGQSLTLIATANQGSEATYESGFVIDKFPISRPNLTFSTLTVSNMSPEDSSIYLCSVKYRGRRNTEAFFGQGTRLTVV.

The count of this clone is one. The chain employs TRBV24-1 and TRBJ2-7; D might be TRBD1 (5 bases). The V end lost 5 bases, the J end lost 4 bases, and 17 bases lay between the germline ends. Germline-derived CDR1 and CDR2 are KGHDR and SFDVKD. The CDR3 length is 15 residues. The CDR3 loop reads CATSGRDRSIYEQYF. The CDR3, as DNA: TGTGCCACCAGTGGACGAGACAGATCGATTTACGAGCAGTACTTC.

The genes are TRBV2 and TRBJ1-4; tentatively, D is TRBD1 (6 bases). This CDR3 is 14 amino acids long. V was shortened by 3 bases and J by 10 bases, with 15 bases between the two germline ends. CDR1 and CDR2 from the germline V gene are SNHLY and FYNNEI. This CDR3 is CASSDRQGLGKLFF. The CDR3 bases are TGTGCCAGCAGTGATCGGCAGGGGTTGGGAAAACTGTTTTTT.

The CDR3, as DNA: TGTGCCAGTAGTGCAGGGATCTCCACAGATACGCAGTATTTT. Protein product: CASSAGISTDTQYF. The chain joins TRBV19 to TRBJ2-3, with D perhaps TRBD1 (5 bases). The CDR3 sequence is 14 residues long. Trimming pared 5 bases from V and 2 bases from J, leaving 11 bases between. CDR1 LNHDA and CDR2 SQIVND come from the germline V gene (reference sequence).

The count of this clone is one. This chain joins TRBV10-3 and TRBJ2-1; the match to TRBD1 covers 11 bases. Losses at the gene ends were 5 bases for V and 8 bases for J; bases not matched to a gene: 8. Germline loops: CDR1 ENHRY, CDR2 SYGVKD. The CDR3 has 15 amino acids. The CDR3 loop is CAISRRDRGFDEQFF. In DNA form, the CDR3 reads TGTGCCATCAGTCGCCGGGACAGGGGGTTCGATGAGCAGTTCTTC.

CDR3 sequence reads: CAWGPGGGWETQYF. DNA for the CDR3: TGTGCCTGGGGGCCTGGGGGGGGTTGGGAGACCCAGTACTTC. J is TRBJ2-5 and V is TRBV30; 7 bases are a match to TRBD2. This CDR3 comprises 14 residues. From germline, CDR1 is GTSNPN and CDR2 SVGIG (reference sequence). V gave up 5 bases and J gave up 5 bases; unmatched junction bases: 11.

This chain joins TRBV6-5 and TRBJ2-1, with TRBD1 matching 9 bases. The trim removed 8 bases at V and 7 bases at J, leaving 12 bases unmatched. Germline values: CDR1 MNHEY, CDR2 SVGAGI. The CDR3 is 15 amino acids. CDR3 nucleotides: TGTGCCAGCGGCGGCACCGGGACAGGGAAGAATGAGCAGTTCTTC. This encodes CASGGTGTGKNEQFF.

In its sample, this clone was seen once. The CDR3 sequence is CASSPGTSGTNEQFF. CDR3 in DNA: TGTGCCAGCAGCCCTGGGACTAGCGGGACGAATGAGCAGTTCTTC. V and J are TRBV3-1 (or the pseudogene TRBV3-2) and TRBJ2-1, with 13 positions matching TRBD2. There are 15 residues in the CDR3. V trimming: 4 bases; J trimming: 7 bases; junction bases outside the gene matches: 4. Germline values: CDR1 LGHDT, CDR2 YNNKEL (reference sequence).

The chain couples TRBV9 to TRBJ1-2; 9 bases agree with TRBD1. CDR3 length equals 15 residues. Germline values: CDR1 SGDLS, CDR2 YYNGEE. V gave up 4 bases and J gave up 4 bases; unmatched junction bases: 8. The CDR3 loop reads CASSTYRDRVYGYTF. DNA of the CDR3: TGTGCCAGCAGCACCTACCGGGACAGGGTCTATGGCTACACCTTC.

The CDR3 DNA reads as TGTGCCTCGGGGGGAGCTGAAGCTTTCTTT. Translated: CASGGAEAFF. The chain is built from TRBV27 and TRBJ1-1; D perhaps matches TRBD1 (5 bases). The germline V gene has CDR1 MNHEY and CDR2 SMNVEV (reference sequence). Deletions cut 11 bases from V and 6 bases from J, with 10 bases between. CDR3 length equals 10 residues.

The chain carries TRBV7-2 and TRBJ2-5, with 10 bases matching TRBD2. CDR1 is SGHTA and CDR2 is FQGNSA in the germline V gene. The length of the CDR3 is 15 residues. The J segment lost 8 bases and the V segment lost 8 bases, leaving 14 bases of the junction unmatched. CDR3 amino acids: CASAVAGASGSTQYF. The CDR3, as DNA: TGTGCCAGCGCCGTTGCAGGGGCTAGCGGGAGCACCCAGTACTTC. Full variable domain (remainder filled in from reference TRBV7-2 and TRBJ2-5): GAGVSQSPSNKVTEKGKDVELRCDPISGHTALYWYRQSLGQGLEFLIYFQGNSAPDKSGLPSDRFSAERTGGSVSTLTIQRTQQEDSAVYLCASAVAGASGSTQYFGPGTRLLVL.

This clone was seen once. The rearrangement links TRBV19 to TRBJ2-1; D is uncertain. This CDR3 region has 13 residues. The germline V gene encodes CDR1 LNHDA and CDR2 SQIVND (reference sequence). V lost 5 bases to trimming and J lost 2 bases, with 7 bases between them. The DNA for the CDR3 is TGTGCCAGTAGTCCCAACACCTACAATGAGCAGTTCTTC. Protein sequence: CASSPNTYNEQFF.

The V call is TRBV9, the J call TRBJ1-2; D remains unclear. CDR1 and CDR2 from the germline V gene are SGDLS and YYNGEE. The CDR3 is 12 residues long. With 0 bases removed from V and 6 bases from J, the gap between germline ends came to 6 bases. CDR3: CASSVVGDGYTF. CDR3 in DNA: TGTGCCAGCAGCGTAGTGGGCGATGGCTACACCTTC.

The gene calls are TRBV7-9 and TRBJ1-5; unclear D gene. The V end lost 1 base, the J end lost 5 bases, and 18 bases lay between the germline ends. This CDR3 is built from 17 residues. CDR1 is SEHNR, CDR2 FQNEAQ, per germline (reference sequence). For the CDR3, the DNA is TGTGCCAGCAGCTTAGTCCATGGGTGGGTGGGCGATCAGCCCCAGCATTTT. Amino acids: CASSLVHGWVGDQPQHF.

J is TRBJ1-6 and V is TRBV5-1; 7 positions agree with TRBD1. Germline V gives CDR1 SGHRS, CDR2 YFSETQ. The CDR3 is 14 amino acids. V lost 3 bases, J lost 5 bases, and 2 bases stayed unmatched. The CDR3 DNA follows: TGCGCCAGCAGCTATGGACAGGATAATTCACCCCTCCACTTT. This encodes CASSYGQDNSPLHF.